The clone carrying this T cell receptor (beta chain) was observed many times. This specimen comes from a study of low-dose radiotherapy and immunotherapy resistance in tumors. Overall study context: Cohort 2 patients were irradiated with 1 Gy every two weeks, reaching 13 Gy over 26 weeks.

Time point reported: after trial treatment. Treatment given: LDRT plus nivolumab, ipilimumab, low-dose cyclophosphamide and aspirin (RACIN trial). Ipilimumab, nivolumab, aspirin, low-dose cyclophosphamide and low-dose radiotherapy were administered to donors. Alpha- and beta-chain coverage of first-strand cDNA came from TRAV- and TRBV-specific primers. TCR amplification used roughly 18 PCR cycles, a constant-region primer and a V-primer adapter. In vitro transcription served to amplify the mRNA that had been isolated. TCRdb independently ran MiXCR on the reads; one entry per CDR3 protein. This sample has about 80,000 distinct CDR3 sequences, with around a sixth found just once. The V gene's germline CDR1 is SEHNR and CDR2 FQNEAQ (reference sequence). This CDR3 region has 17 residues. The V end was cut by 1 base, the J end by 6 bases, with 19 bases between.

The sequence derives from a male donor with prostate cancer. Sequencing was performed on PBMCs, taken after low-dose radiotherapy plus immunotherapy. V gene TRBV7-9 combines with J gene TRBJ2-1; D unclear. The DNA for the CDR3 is TGTGCCAGCAGCTTAGTTAGGCAGGCGGTTAATTTCAATGAGCAGTTCTTC. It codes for CASSLVRQAVNFNEQFF.